This T cell receptor (beta chain) comes out of a study of T cells in Graves' hyperthyroidism and ophthalmopathy. In the study overall: Upon initial diagnosis and before any treatment, peripheral blood was collected. General observations from the study: Expanded thyroid clonotypes (above 0.001) were mostly also found in blood.

No progression to ophthalmopathy during 18 months of follow-up defined stable disease. V lost 5 bases and J 3 bases, leaving 15 bases between the germline ends. Germline CDR1 and CDR2: SGHRS and YFSETQ. The CDR3 is made up of 14 amino acids. Amplification of TCR beta CDR3 regions was performed using RNA transcripts as template. Carried out on the TCR CDR3, a first-round RT-PCR used the HTBI primer set. TCRdb ran MiXCR on the multiplex PCR reads and lists one entry per CDR3 protein. The data contain some 770,000 distinct CDR3 sequences, roughly 15% of them seen just once; the ten biggest clones take up 8.4%. This clonotype was counted only a few times. The antigen remains undetermined.

The chain links TRBV5-1 to TRBJ2-7; no firm D call. Sequenced: blood. This TCR came from a man younger than 30 with Graves' hyperthyroidism. This CDR3 reads CASRASGGNYEQYF. The CDR3, as DNA: TGCGCCAGCAGGGCCTCCGGCGGTAACTACGAGCAGTACTTC.